The 11 T cell receptor beta chains below come from one sample, sequenced in a study of T-cell reconstitution after alpha-beta-depleted transplantation in children. Researchers prepared the TCRbeta library using unique molecular identifiers, the study reports. Each CDR3 protein is one row after TCRdb ran MiXCR on the PCR reads. The sample contains about 640,000 distinct CDR3 sequences, 10% to 15% of which appear only once. The sample here was PBMCs, mostly from graft donor cells, taken 360 days after TCRalphabeta/CD19-depleted stem cell transplant. These receptors were collected from a male patient under 18 who had a stem cell transplant for acute myeloid leukemia, so the T cells may come from the graft donor.

This clonotype has a handful of counts. V is TRBV7-2 and J is TRBJ2-5; D remains ambiguous. Germline V CDR1 and CDR2: SGHTA, FQGNSA. This CDR3 spans 14 amino acids. V lost 4 bases to trimming and J lost 1 base, with 10 bases between them. CDR3 DNA: TGTGCCAGCAGCTGGAATACGCCCCAAGAGACCCAGTACTTC. Translating it yields CASSWNTPQETQYF.

This clonotype appeared a few times. The genes are TRBV7-3 and TRBJ2-5; 8 bases are a match to TRBD1. The CDR3 is 16 amino acids. CDR1 is SGHTA and CDR2 is FQGTGA in the germline V gene. The V and J ends lost 5 bases and 3 bases, in that order; junction bases with no gene match: 11. The CDR3 DNA reads TGTGCCAGCAGCCCTCAGGGGGCGCAAGGAAAAGAGACCCAGTACTTC. Protein sequence: CASSPQGAQGKETQYF. Drawing the rest from reference TRBV7-3 and TRBJ2-5, the complete variable domain is GAGVSQTPSNKVTEKGKYVELRCDPISGHTALYWYRQSLGQGPEFLIYFQGTGAADDSGLPNDRFFAVRPEGSVSTLKIQRTERGDSAVYLCASSPQGAQGKETQYFGPGTRLLVL.

This clonotype was found many times. This chain connects TRBV25-1 to TRBJ2-7; D not resolved. CDR3 length: 19 residues. From germline, CDR1 is MGHDK and CDR2 SYGVNS. The ends were cut back, 0 bases at V and 3 bases at J, with 24 bases in the middle. DNA of the CDR3: TGTGCCAGCAGTGAATATAGTCGCGTCAGTGGCCCCCCCTTCTACGAGCAGTACTTC. Translated, it gives CASSEYSRVSGPPFYEQYF.

In its sample, this clonotype was seen a few times. J is TRBJ2-4 and V is TRBV7-2; maybe TRBD1 (5 bases). Trimming removed 5 bases from V and 0 bases from J, with 11 bases in between. The CDR3 sequence is 15 residues long. Looked up from germline, CDR1 is SGHTA and CDR2 is FQGNSA. CDR3 coding DNA: TGTGCCAGCAGCCCAGGGCCCTTAGCCAAAAACATTCAGTACTTC. As protein: CASSPGPLAKNIQYF.

The V and J genes are TRBV15 and TRBJ2-1; the match to TRBD2 covers 16 bases. CDR1 and CDR2 (germline): LNHNV, YYDKDF (reference sequence). The CDR3 sequence is 19 residues long. V lost 3 bases and J lost 10; bases outside the gene matches: 15. The CDR3 nucleotides are TGTGCCACCAGCAGTTACAGCACCGGGACTAGCGGGAGGGCCGACGAGCAGTTCTTC. It is translated as CATSSYSTGTSGRADEQFF.

This clonotype was counted a few times. The chain joins TRBV12-3 or TRBV12-4 to TRBJ1-4; D remains unclear. This CDR3 is built from 14 residues. Trimming cost V 5 bases and J 8 bases, with 15 bases left between them. The CDR3 bases are TGTGCCAGCAGTCCCCCTCGGGCACGGGAAAAACTGTTTTTT. This codes for CASSPPRAREKLFF.

The DNA for the CDR3 is TGCGCCAGCAGGATATTCCGGGAAACTCAAGAGACCCAGTACTTC. This gives the protein CASRIFRETQETQYF. The V call is TRBV5-1, the J call TRBJ2-5; tentatively, D is TRBD2 (5 bases). Trimming cost V 5 bases and J 2 bases, with 16 bases left between them. The CDR3 sequence is 15 residues long. The germline gives CDR1 SGHRS, CDR2 YFSETQ.

This clonotype has just a few counts. The chain combines TRBV28 with TRBJ1-6, with a weak D call TRBD1 (5 bases). V shed 3 bases and J shed 0 bases, with 9 bases lying between them. CDR3 length: 16 amino acids. Germline CDR1 and CDR2: MDHEN and SYDVKM. The CDR3 DNA reads TGTGCCAGCAGTTTCCACAGGCGCTCCTATAATTCACCCCTCCACTTT. Translation gives CASSFHRRSYNSPLHF.

The sample holds many counts of this clonotype. The V and J genes are TRBV7-9 and TRBJ1-1; 7 bases fit TRBD1. Germline loops: CDR1 SEHNR, CDR2 FQNEAQ (reference sequence). This CDR3 contains 17 residues. V lost 5 bases and J lost 0; bases outside the gene matches: 12. The CDR3 region has the DNA TGTGCCAGCAGCCGCGGTAGGGGGCGACTCATGAACACTGAAGCTTTCTTT. The encoded protein is CASSRGRGRLMNTEAFF.

This clonotype was observed at least ten times. The V and J genes are TRBV12-3 or TRBV12-4 and TRBJ2-7, with D unresolved. Trimming pared 0 bases from V and 5 bases from J, leaving 11 bases between. This CDR3 contains 14 residues. For the CDR3, the DNA is TGTGCCAGCAGTTTAGCGCTGGCCCTTAACGAGCAGTACTTC. This encodes CASSLALALNEQYF.

This clonotype was detected a few times. The chain employs TRBV12-3 or TRBV12-4 and TRBJ2-1, with 7 bases lining up with TRBD1. V shed 3 bases, J shed 7 bases, and the junction held 6 bases outside the gene matches. The CDR3 is 14 residues long. The CDR3 nucleotides are TGTGCCAGCAGTTTCTCAGGGGGACGTAATGAGCAGTTCTTC. The encoded protein is CASSFSGGRNEQFF.